These 17 T cell receptor beta chains were all obtained from the same sample, sequenced in a study of T cells in Graves' hyperthyroidism and ophthalmopathy (dated by TCRdb to the late 2010s). Library preparation employed multiplex PCR. The run used an Illumina HiSeq 2000. The TCR beta CDR3 regions were amplified from the RNA transcripts. The first round of RT-PCR for the TCR CDR3 was performed with the HTBI primer set and the Qiagen OneStep RT-PCR kit. Using fastp at Q25 and MiXCR, TCRdb reprocessed the public reads and kept productive beta chains. When rows share a CDR3 protein, they turn into one entry using the most common DNA and genes. For this sample the table gives 300,000 to 450,000 distinct CDR3 sequences, of which 14% were detected only once. Jointly, the top ten make up about 10% of the sample. Material for sequencing was blood. These receptor sequences come from a woman aged 55-70 years with Graves' hyperthyroidism.

This clonotype appeared many times. V is TRBV20-1 and J is TRBJ2-7; a possible D gene is TRBD1 (6 bases). Germline V gene sequence: CDR1 DFQATT, CDR2 SNEGSKA (reference sequence). CDR3 length: 13 amino acids. CDR3 DNA: TGCAAAAACGGGACAAAAAAGAACTACGAGCAGTACTTC. Protein: CKNGTKKNYEQYF.

A few counts support this clonotype. The chain employs TRBV24-1 and TRBJ2-1, with a weak D call TRBD1 (6 bases). CDR1 and CDR2 from the germline V gene are KGHDR and SFDVKD. The CDR3 contains 12 residues. V was trimmed by 4 bases and J by 10 bases, leaving 10 bases between them. CDR3 DNA: TGTGCCACCAGTGACCGCAGGGGAGAGCAGTTCTTC. Its protein is CATSDRRGEQFF.

This clonotype was observed many times. The genes are TRBV7-2 and TRBJ1-1, with D tentatively TRBD1 (6 bases). The CDR3 consists of 17 residues. V lost 5 bases and J 4 bases, leaving 23 bases between the germline ends. From germline, CDR1 is SGHTA and CDR2 FQGNSA. CDR3 amino acids: CASSPRGGRGSGTEAFF. The DNA for the CDR3 is TGTGCCAGCAGCCCTCGGGGGGGCCGAGGGTCGGGCACTGAAGCTTTCTTT.

The chain is built from TRBV4-1 and TRBJ2-7; 12 bases match TRBD2. The trim removed 1 base at V and 0 bases at J, leaving 4 bases unmatched. The germline V gene has CDR1 MGHRA and CDR2 YSYEKL. The CDR3 extends over 17 amino acids. CDR3 amino acids: CASSQATSGSISYEQYF. The CDR3 nucleotides read TGCGCCAGCAGCCAAGCGACTAGCGGGAGCATCTCCTACGAGCAGTACTTC.

The gene calls are TRBV6-5 and TRBJ2-1; TRBD2 aligns across 12 bases. Germline V lookup: CDR1 MNHEY, CDR2 SVGAGI. The CDR3 covers 17 residues. The ends lost 6 bases at V and 8 bases at J; junction bases unmatched: 14. Here the CDR3 DNA reads TGTGCCAGCAGCTTATTCGCCAGACTAGCGGGAGTCCATGAGCAGTTCTTC. Translated, it gives CASSLFARLAGVHEQFF.

The gene calls are TRBV15 and TRBJ2-7; D is undetermined. This CDR3 comprises 13 residues. Germline V gives CDR1 LNHNV, CDR2 YYDKDF (reference sequence). Trimming cost V 5 bases and J 3 bases, with 11 bases left between them. The CDR3 DNA sequence: TGTGCCACCAGCTCAGCTAGAGGCTACGAGCAGTACTTC. It translates to CATSSARGYEQYF.

This clonotype was found many times. The V call is TRBV7-3, the J call TRBJ2-5, with 7 bases matching TRBD2. This CDR3 region has 13 residues. Looked up from germline, CDR1 is SGHTA and CDR2 is FQGTGA. V shed 5 bases and J 1 base; nucleotides not matched to a gene: 1. CDR3 residues: CASSPGGQETQYF. The CDR3, as DNA: TGTGCCAGCAGCCCGGGGGGCCAAGAGACCCAGTACTTC.

This clonotype was found many times. This chain joins TRBV12-3 or TRBV12-4 and TRBJ1-2; 7 nucleotides match TRBD1. This CDR3 has 14 residues. J was trimmed by 2 bases and V by 6 bases; bases with no gene match: 6. CDR3 in DNA: TGTGCCAGCAGCGTTACAGGGGCCAACTATGGCTACACCTTC. Translated: CASSVTGANYGYTF.

This clonotype was counted at least ten times. V and J are TRBV29-1 and TRBJ1-1; no clear D gene. Germline V lookup: CDR1 SQVTM, CDR2 ANQGSEA. Trimming shortened V by 0 bases and J by 6 bases, and 5 bases separated the two germline ends. This CDR3 is built from 11 residues. In DNA, the CDR3 is TGCAGCGTTGAAGATCAGGCTGAAGCTTTCTTT. Residues: CSVEDQAEAFF.

This clonotype was counted at least ten times. The chain couples TRBV12-3 or TRBV12-4 to TRBJ2-1; D is possibly TRBD2 (6 bases). CDR3 size: 15 residues. V lost 5 bases and J lost 5, with 16 bases in between. CDR3 residues: CASSPSDSGNNEQFF. The CDR3 DNA follows: TGTGCCAGCAGTCCATCAGATAGCGGAAACAATGAGCAGTTCTTC.

This chain joins TRBV20-1 and TRBJ2-1; the match to TRBD2 covers 8 bases. CDR1 DFQATT and CDR2 SNEGSKA come from the germline V gene (reference sequence). The V segment lost 5 bases and the J segment 8 bases; nucleotides outside the gene matches: 11. The CDR3 sequence is 14 residues long. Written as DNA, the CDR3 is TGCAGTGCTCAAAAACCGGGACTAGGATATGAGCAGTTCTTC. Translating it yields CSAQKPGLGYEQFF.

This chain uses TRBV11-2 with TRBJ2-7; D ambiguous. V shed 10 bases and J shed 1 base, with 11 bases lying between them. The germline V gene has CDR1 SGHAT and CDR2 FQNNGV. The CDR3 sequence is 12 residues long. The CDR3 here is CATADGSYEQYF. The CDR3 DNA is TGTGCCACCGCCGACGGATCCTACGAGCAGTACTTC.

The chain has TRBV24-1 and TRBJ1-2; TRBD1 agrees at 10 bases. The V gene's germline CDR1 is KGHDR and CDR2 SFDVKD. V lost 7 bases and J lost 10; bases outside the gene matches: 8. This CDR3 comprises 13 residues. The CDR3 is CATSSGTGAFYTF. In DNA form, the CDR3 reads TGTGCCACCAGCTCGGGGACAGGGGCTTTCTACACCTTC.

In its sample, this clonotype was seen many times. The chain employs TRBV11-2 and TRBJ1-5; the D gene is possibly TRBD1 (5 bases). V was pared by 0 bases and J by 9 bases, with 12 bases between. Looked up from germline, CDR1 is SGHAT and CDR2 is FQNNGV. This CDR3 contains 14 residues. The CDR3: CASSLDGGTAPQHF. CDR3 sequence (DNA): TGTGCCAGCAGCTTAGACGGGGGGACCGCGCCCCAGCATTTT.

Only a few counts were recorded for this clonotype. A single base separates this from a much larger clone, so it may be a read error. The chain links TRBV5-5 to TRBJ2-5; no reliable D call. The CDR3 has 11 residues. Germline V gene data show CDR1 as SGHKS and CDR2 as YYEKEE (reference sequence). CDR3: CVSRLQETQYF. The CDR3 nucleotides are TGTGTCAGCAGACTCCAAGAGACCCAGTACTTC.

This clonotype is judged medium-sized. V gene TRBV11-2 combines with J gene TRBJ2-7; D may correspond to TRBD1 or TRBD2 (5 bases each). CDR3 length equals 15 residues. Per germline, CDR1 SGHAT and CDR2 FQNNGV. V shed 0 bases and J shed 7 bases, with 16 bases lying between them. CDR3 in amino acids: CASSLDPGPWSEQYF. The CDR3 DNA follows: TGTGCCAGCAGCTTAGACCCGGGGCCCTGGTCGGAGCAGTACTTC.

The DNA of the CDR3 is TGTGCCACCGAGGGGAGGGAAGCTTTCTTT. It encodes CATEGREAFF. This sequence joins TRBV28 and TRBJ1-1; the D gene is possibly TRBD1 (5 bases). V shed 10 bases and J shed 8 bases, with 11 bases lying between them. This CDR3 has 10 residues. The germline CDR1 and CDR2 sequences are MDHEN and SYDVKM.